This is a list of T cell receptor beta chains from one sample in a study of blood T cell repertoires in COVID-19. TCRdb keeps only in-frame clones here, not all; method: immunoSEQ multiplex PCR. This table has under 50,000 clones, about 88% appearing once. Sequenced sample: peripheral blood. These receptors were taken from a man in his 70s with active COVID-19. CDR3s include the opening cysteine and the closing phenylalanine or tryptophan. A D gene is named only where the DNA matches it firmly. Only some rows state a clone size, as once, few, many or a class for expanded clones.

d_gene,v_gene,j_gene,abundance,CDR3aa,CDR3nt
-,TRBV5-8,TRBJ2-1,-,CASSAYRRALYNEQFF,TGTGCCAGCAGCGCCTACCGGAGGGCCCTTTACAATGAGCAGTTCTTC
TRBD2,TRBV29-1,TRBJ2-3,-,CSVRSGRAMGTDTQYF,TGCAGCGTTCGAAGCGGGAGGGCGATGGGCACAGATACGCAGTATTTT
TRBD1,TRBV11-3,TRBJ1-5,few,CASSPGGTGNQPQHF,TGTGCCAGCAGTCCGGGGGGGACAGGCAATCAGCCCCAGCATTTT
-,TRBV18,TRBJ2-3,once,CASSPPGLSKTYSTDTQYF,TGTGCCAGCTCACCACCGGGACTCTCTAAGACATATAGCACAGATACGCAGTATTTT
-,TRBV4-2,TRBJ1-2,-,CASSQDHGGAYGYTF,TGTGCCAGCAGCCAAGATCATGGGGGGGCCTATGGCTACACCTTC
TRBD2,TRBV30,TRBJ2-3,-,CAWSVSSGGIGTQYF,TGTGCCTGGAGTGTTTCGAGCGGGGGTATTGGGACGCAGTATTTT
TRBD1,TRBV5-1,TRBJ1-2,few,CASSLGTATYGYTF,TGCGCCAGCAGCCTAGGGACAGCGACCTATGGCTACACCTTC
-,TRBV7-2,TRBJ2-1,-,CASSLAPYNEQFF,TGTGCCAGCAGCTTAGCCCCTTACAATGAGCAGTTCTTC
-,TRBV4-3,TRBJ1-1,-,CASSQDGWKGGDTEAFF,TGCGCCAGCAGCCAAGACGGCTGGAAGGGGGGGGACACTGAAGCTTTCTTT
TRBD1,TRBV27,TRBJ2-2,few,CASGTGGTTGELFF,TGTGCCAGCGGAACAGGGGGGACGACCGGGGAGCTGTTTTTT
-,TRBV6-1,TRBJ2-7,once,CASSDRLSYEQYF,TGTGCCAGCAGTGACCGACTCTCCTACGAGCAGTACTTC
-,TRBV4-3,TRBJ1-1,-,CASSQRWSGNTEAFF,TGCGCCAGCAGCCAACGTTGGTCCGGGAACACTGAAGCTTTCTTT
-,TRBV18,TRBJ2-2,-,CASSAGQTNTGELFF,TGTGCCAGCTCAGCGGGACAGACTAACACCGGGGAGCTGTTTTTT
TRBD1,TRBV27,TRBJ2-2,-,CASSFTAQQGTTGELFF,TGTGCCAGCAGTTTTACGGCCCAACAGGGGACCACCGGGGAGCTGTTTTTT
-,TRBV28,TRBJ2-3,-,CASTPGTTTDTQYF,TGTGCCAGCACGCCTGGAACTACTACAGATACGCAGTATTTT
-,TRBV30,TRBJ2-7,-,CAWTGSSYEQYF,TGTGCCTGGACCGGGAGCTCCTACGAGCAGTACTTC
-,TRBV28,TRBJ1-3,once,CASSSGAVSGNTIYF,TGTGCCAGCAGTTCAGGGGCAGTCTCTGGAAACACCATATATTTT
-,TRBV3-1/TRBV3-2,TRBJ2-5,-,CASSPHRGKTQETQYF,TGTGCCAGCAGCCCGCACCGCGGCAAGACCCAAGAGACCCAGTACTTC
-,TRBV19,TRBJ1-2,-,CASSTGEGADYGYTF,TGTGCCAGTAGTACAGGGGAAGGCGCCGACTATGGCTACACCTTC
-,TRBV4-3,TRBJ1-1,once,CASSNFRYMNTEAFF,TGCGCCAGCAGTAATTTCAGGTACATGAACACTGAAGCTTTCTTT
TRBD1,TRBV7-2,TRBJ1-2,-,CASSWNRDRGGYTF,TGTGCCAGCAGCTGGAACCGGGACAGGGGGGGCTACACCTTC
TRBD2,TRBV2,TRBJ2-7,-,CASRRTSGTGEQYF,TGTGCCAGCAGGAGGACTAGCGGGACCGGAGAGCAGTACTTC
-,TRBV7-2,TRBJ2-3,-,CASSSSTDTQYF,TGTGCCAGCAGCTCGAGCACAGATACGCAGTATTTT
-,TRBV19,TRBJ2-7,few,CASASGTAYEQYF,TGTGCCAGTGCGTCGGGAACCGCCTACGAGCAGTACTTC
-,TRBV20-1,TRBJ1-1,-,CSGFRITEAFF,TGCAGTGGTTTTAGAATCACTGAAGCTTTCTTT
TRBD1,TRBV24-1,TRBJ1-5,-,CATSPTGGHQPQHF,TGTGCCACCAGTCCGACAGGGGGCCATCAGCCCCAGCATTTT
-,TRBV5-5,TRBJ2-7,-,CASSLGQANYEQYF,TGTGCCAGCAGCTTGGGACAGGCGAACTACGAGCAGTACTTC
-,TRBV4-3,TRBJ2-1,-,CASSRQRSYNEQFF,TGCGCCAGCAGCCGCCAGCGGAGCTACAATGAGCAGTTCTTC
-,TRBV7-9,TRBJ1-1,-,CASSSTGFPNTEAFF,TGTGCCAGCAGCTCAACAGGGTTCCCGAACACTGAAGCTTTCTTT
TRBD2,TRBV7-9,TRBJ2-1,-,CASSLTGGNEQFF,TGTGCCAGCAGCTTAACGGGGGGCAATGAGCAGTTCTTC
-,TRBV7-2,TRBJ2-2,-,CASSLASVTGELFF,TGTGCCAGCAGCTTAGCGTCGGTCACCGGGGAGCTGTTTTTT
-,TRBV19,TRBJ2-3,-,CASSIRGTDTQYF,TGTGCCAGTAGTATCAGGGGCACAGATACGCAGTATTTT
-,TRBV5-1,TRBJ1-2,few,CASSLAGNVGYTF,TGCGCCAGCAGCTTGGCAGGGAATGTTGGCTACACCTTC
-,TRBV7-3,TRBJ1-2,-,CASSFTGSGGYTF,TGTGCCAGCAGCTTTACAGGGTCCGGTGGCTACACCTTC
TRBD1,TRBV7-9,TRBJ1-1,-,CASLGQGGTEAFF,TGTGCCAGCTTGGGACAGGGAGGCACTGAAGCTTTCTTT
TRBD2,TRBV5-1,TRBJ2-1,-,CASSLDRTSDYNEQFF,TGCGCCAGCAGCTTGGATAGGACTAGCGACTACAATGAGCAGTTCTTC
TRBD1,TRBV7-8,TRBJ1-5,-,CASSPDRVGQPQHF,TGTGCCAGCAGCCCGGACAGGGTCGGACAGCCCCAGCATTTT
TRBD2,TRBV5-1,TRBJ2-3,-,CASSLVTSGGYPSTDTQYF,TGCGCCAGCAGCTTGGTGACTAGCGGGGGGTATCCAAGCACAGATACGCAGTATTTT
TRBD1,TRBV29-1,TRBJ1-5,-,CSVGTGANQPQHF,TGCAGCGTAGGGACAGGGGCAAATCAGCCCCAGCATTTT
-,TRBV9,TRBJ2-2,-,CASSVGQGNAGELFF,TGTGCCAGCAGCGTGGGGCAGGGCAACGCCGGGGAGCTGTTTTTT
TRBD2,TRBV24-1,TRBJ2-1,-,CATSHPAGGNYNEQFF,TGTGCCACCAGTCACCCCGCGGGGGGGAATTACAATGAGCAGTTCTTC
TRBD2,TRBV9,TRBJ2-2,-,CASSVVAGGANTGELFF,TGTGCCAGCAGCGTAGTTGCGGGAGGCGCGAACACCGGGGAGCTGTTTTTT
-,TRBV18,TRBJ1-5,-,CASSPGSPQPQHF,TGTGCCAGCTCACCAGGGAGCCCTCAGCCCCAGCATTTT
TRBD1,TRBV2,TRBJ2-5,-,CASKEGTGRETQYF,TGTGCCAGCAAGGAAGGGACAGGGCGGGAGACCCAGTACTTC
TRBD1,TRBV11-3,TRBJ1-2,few,CASSPPRTGYVVDGYTF,TGTGCCAGCAGCCCACCCCGGACAGGGTATGTCGTAGATGGCTACACCTTC
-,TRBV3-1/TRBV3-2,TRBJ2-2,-,CASSQSGEVGELFF,TGTGCCAGCAGCCAATCTGGGGAGGTCGGGGAGCTGTTTTTT
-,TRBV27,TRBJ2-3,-,CASRSGLEADTQYF,TGTGCCAGCAGATCCGGGCTGGAGGCAGATACGCAGTATTTT
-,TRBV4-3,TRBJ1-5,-,CASSHDRADQPQHF,TGCGCCAGCAGCCACGACAGAGCTGATCAGCCCCAGCATTTT
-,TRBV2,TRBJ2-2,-,CASNPRLSNTGELFF,TGTGCCAGCAACCCGAGGTTATCGAACACCGGGGAGCTGTTTTTT
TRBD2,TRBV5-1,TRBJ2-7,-,CASSAGTSGGDEQYF,TGCGCCAGCAGCGCGGGGACTAGCGGGGGAGACGAGCAGTACTTC
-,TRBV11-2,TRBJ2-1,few,CASSFAGNGQFF,TGTGCCAGCAGCTTTGCGGGCAATGGGCAGTTCTTC
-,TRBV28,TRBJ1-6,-,CASSLVASGLYNSPLHF,TGTGCCAGCAGTTTAGTGGCCAGCGGACTTTATAATTCACCCCTCCACTTT
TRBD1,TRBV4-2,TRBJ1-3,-,CASSQLPGQGPGNTIYF,TGTGCCAGCAGCCAACTGCCGGGACAGGGGCCTGGAAACACCATATATTTT
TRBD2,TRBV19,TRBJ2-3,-,CASSTSGLAGGSDTQYF,TGTGCCAGTAGTACCTCGGGACTAGCGGGGGGCTCAGATACGCAGTATTTT
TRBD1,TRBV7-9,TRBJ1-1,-,CASSLRTGAWGTEAFF,TGTGCCAGCAGCTTAAGGACAGGGGCTTGGGGAACTGAAGCTTTCTTT
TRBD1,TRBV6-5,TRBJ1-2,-,CASTRGPQGVYGYTF,TGTGCCAGCACTCGTGGACCTCAGGGGGTCTATGGCTACACCTTC
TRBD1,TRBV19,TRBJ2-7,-,CASSIRPSRGRFSEEQYF,TGTGCCAGTAGTATACGCCCCAGCAGGGGGCGATTTTCTGAAGAGCAGTACTTC
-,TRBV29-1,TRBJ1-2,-,CSVEWGLSGYTF,TGCAGCGTTGAATGGGGCCTTTCAGGCTACACCTTC
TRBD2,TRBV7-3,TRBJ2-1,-,CASSSIRTSWGEQFF,TGTGCCAGCAGCTCAATTAGGACTAGTTGGGGTGAGCAGTTCTTC
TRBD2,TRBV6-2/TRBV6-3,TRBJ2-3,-,CASSYGTSGARTDTQYF,TGTGCCAGCAGTTACGGGACTAGCGGGGCCCGCACAGATACGCAGTATTTT